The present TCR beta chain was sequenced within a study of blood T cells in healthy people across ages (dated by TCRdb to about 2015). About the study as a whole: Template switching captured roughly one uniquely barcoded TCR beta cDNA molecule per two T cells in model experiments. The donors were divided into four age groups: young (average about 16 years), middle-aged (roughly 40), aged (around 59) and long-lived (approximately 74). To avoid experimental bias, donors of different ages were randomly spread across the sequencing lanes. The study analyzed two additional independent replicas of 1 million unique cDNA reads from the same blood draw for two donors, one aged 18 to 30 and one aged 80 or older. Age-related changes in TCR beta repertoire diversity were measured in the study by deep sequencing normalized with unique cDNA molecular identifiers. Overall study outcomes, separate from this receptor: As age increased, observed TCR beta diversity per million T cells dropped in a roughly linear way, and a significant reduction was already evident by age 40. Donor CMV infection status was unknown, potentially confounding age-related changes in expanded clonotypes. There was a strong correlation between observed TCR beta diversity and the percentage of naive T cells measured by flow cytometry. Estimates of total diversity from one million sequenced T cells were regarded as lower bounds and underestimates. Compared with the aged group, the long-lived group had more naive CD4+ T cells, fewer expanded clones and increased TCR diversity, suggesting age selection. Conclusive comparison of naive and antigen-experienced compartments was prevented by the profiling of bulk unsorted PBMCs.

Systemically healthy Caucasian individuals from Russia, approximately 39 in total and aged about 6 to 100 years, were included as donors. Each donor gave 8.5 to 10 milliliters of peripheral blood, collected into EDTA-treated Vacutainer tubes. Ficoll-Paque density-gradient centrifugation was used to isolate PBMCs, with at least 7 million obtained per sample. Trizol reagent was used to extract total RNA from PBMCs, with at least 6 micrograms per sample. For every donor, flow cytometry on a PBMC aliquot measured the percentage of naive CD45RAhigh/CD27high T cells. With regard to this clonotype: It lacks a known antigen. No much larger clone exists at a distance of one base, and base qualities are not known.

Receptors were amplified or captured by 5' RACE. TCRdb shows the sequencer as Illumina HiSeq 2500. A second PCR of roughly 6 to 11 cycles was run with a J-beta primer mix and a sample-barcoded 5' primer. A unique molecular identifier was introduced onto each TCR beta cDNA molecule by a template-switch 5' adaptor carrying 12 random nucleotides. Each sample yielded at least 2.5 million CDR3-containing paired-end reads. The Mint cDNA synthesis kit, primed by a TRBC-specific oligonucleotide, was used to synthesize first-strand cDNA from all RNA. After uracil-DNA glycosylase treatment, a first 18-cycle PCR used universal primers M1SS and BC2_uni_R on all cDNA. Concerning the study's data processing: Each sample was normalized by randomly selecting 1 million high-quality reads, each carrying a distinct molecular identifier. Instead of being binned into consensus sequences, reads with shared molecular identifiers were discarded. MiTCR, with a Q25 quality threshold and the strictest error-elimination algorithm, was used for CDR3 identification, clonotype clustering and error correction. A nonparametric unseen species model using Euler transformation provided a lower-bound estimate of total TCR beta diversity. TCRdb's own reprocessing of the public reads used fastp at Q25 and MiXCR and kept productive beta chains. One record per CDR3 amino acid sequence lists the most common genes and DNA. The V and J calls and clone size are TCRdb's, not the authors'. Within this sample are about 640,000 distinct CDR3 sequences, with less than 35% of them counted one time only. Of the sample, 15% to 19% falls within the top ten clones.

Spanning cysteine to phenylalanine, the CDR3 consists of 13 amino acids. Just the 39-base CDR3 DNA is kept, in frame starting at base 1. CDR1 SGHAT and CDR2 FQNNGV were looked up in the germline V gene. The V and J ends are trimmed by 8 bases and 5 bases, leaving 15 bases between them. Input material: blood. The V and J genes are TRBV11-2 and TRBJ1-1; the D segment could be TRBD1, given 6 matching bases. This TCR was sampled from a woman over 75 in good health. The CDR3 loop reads CASQKGGLTEAFF. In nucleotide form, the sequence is TGTGCCAGCCAAAAGGGGGGCTTGACTGAAGCTTTCTTT.